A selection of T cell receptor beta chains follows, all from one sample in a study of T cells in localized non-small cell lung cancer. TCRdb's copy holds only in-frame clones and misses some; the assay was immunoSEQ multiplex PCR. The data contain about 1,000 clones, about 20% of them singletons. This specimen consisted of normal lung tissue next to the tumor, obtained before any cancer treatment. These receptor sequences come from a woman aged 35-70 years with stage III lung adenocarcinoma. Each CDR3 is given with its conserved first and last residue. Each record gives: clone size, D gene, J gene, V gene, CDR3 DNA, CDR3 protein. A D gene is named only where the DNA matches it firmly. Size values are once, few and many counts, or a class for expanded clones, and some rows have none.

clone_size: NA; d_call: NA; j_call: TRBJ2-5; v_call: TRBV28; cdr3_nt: TGTGCCAGCAGTTTATCCAGGGCGGAGACCCAGTACTTC; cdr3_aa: CASSLSRAETQYF
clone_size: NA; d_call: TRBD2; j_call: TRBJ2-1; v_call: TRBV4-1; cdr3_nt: TGCGCCAGCAGCCAAGATATGCTAGCGGGAGACTACAATGAGCAGTTCTTC; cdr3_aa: CASSQDMLAGDYNEQFF
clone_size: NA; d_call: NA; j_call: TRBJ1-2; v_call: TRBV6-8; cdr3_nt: TGTGCCAGCAGTTACGGGGGAACGCAAGGCTACACCTTC; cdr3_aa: CASSYGGTQGYTF
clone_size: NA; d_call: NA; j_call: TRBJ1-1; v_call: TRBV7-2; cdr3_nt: TGTGCCAGCAGTTCAGGGCGGCGCACTGAAGCTTTCTTT; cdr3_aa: CASSSGRRTEAFF
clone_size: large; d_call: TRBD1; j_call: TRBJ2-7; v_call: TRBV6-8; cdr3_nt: TGTGCCAGCAGTTTACAGGGGTGGGAGCAGTACTTC; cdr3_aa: CASSLQGWEQYF
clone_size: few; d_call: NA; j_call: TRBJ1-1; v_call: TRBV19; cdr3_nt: TGTGCCAGTATGGGTCGTAGGGCCACTGAAGCTTTCTTT; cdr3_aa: CASMGRRATEAFF
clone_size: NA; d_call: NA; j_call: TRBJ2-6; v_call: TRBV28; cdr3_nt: TGTGCCAGCACTCTCTCTGGGGCCAACGTCCTGACTTTC; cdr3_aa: CASTLSGANVLTF
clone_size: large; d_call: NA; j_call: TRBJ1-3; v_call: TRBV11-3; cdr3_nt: TGTGCCAGCAGCTTGGGACCCTCTGGAAACACCATATATTTT; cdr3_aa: CASSLGPSGNTIYF
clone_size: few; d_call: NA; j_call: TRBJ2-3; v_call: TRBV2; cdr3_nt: TGTGCCAGCAGCGTAACCGGGGGCACAGATACGCAGTATTTT; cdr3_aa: CASSVTGGTDTQYF
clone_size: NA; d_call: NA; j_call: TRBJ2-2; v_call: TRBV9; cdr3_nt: TGTGCCAGCAGCGTAGATGACGCACCGAACACCGGGGAGCTGTTTTTT; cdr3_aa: CASSVDDAPNTGELFF
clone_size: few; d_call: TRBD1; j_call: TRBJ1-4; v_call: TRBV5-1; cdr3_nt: TGCGCCAGCAGCTTTGCCAGGGGGGGTTCAGATGAAAAACTGTTTTTT; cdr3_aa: CASSFARGGSDEKLFF
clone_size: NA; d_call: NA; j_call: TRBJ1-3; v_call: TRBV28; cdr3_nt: TGTGCCAGCAGTTTAGGGACGGCCTCTGGAAACACCATATATTTT; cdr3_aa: CASSLGTASGNTIYF
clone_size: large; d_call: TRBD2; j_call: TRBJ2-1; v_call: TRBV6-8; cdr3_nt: TGTGCCAGCAGCCTATACCCTAGCGGGGGGTCCTACAATGAGCAGTTCTTC; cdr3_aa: CASSLYPSGGSYNEQFF